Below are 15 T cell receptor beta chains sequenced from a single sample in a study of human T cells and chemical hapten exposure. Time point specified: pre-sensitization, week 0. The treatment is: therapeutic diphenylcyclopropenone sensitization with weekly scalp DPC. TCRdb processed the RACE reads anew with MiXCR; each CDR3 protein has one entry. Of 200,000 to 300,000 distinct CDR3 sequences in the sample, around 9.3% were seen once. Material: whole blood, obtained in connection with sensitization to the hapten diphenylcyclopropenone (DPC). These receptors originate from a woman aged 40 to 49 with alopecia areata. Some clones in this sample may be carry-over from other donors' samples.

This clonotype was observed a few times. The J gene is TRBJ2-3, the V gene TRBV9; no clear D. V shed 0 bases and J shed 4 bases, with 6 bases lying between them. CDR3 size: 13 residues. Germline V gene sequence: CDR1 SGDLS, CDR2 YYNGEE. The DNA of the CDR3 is TGTGCCAGCAGCGTAGTCCCGGCAGATACGCAGTATTTT. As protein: CASSVVPADTQYF. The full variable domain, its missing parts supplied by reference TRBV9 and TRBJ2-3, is DSGVTQTPKHLITATGQRVTLRCSPRSGDLSVYWYQQSLDQGLQFLIQYYNGEERAKGNILERFSAQQFPDLHSELNLSSLELGDSALYFCASSVVPADTQYFGPGTRLTVL.

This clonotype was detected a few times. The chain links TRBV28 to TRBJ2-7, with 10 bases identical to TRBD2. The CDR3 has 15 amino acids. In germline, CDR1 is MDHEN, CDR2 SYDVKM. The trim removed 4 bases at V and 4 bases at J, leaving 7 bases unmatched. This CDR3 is CASSSPPSGSYEQYF. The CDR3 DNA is TGTGCCAGCAGTTCCCCACCTAGCGGGAGTTACGAGCAGTACTTC.

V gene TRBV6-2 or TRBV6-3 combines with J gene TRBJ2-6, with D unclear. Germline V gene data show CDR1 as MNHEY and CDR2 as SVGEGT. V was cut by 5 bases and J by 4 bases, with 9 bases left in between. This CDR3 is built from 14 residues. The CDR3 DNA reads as TGTGCCAGCAGTCTCTACGGCGGGGCCAACGTCCTGACTTTC. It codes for CASSLYGGANVLTF.

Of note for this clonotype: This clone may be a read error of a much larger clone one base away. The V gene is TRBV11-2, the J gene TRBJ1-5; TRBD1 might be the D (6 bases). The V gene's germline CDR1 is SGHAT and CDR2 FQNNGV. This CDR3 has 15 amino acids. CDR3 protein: CTSSLDSNSNQPQHF. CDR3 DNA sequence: TGTACCAGCAGCCTGGACAGTAACAGCAATCAGCCCCAGCATTTT.

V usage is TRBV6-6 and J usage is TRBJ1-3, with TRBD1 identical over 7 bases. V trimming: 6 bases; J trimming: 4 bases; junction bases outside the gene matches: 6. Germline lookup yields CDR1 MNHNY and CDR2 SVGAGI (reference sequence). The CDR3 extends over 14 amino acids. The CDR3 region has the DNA TGTGCCAGCAGCCCGACAGGGACAGGAAACACCATATATTTT. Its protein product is CASSPTGTGNTIYF.

CDR3 in DNA: TGTGCCAGCAGTTACTACGCCGAGACAGGGGGCCCAGATACGCAGTATTTT. Its translation: CASSYYAETGGPDTQYF. J is TRBJ2-3 and V is TRBV6-6, with 10 bases lining up with TRBD1. This CDR3 comprises 17 residues. The J segment lost 4 bases and the V segment lost 1 base, leaving 8 bases of the junction unmatched. Germline-derived CDR1 and CDR2 are MNHNY and SVGAGI (reference sequence).

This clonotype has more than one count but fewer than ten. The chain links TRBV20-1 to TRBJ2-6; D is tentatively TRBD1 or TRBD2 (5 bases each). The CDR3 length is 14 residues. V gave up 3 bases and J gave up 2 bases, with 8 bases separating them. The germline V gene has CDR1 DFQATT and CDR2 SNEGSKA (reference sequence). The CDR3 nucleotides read TGCAGTGCTAGGAGGGGCGCTGGGGCCAACGTCCTGACTTTC. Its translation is CSARRGAGANVLTF.

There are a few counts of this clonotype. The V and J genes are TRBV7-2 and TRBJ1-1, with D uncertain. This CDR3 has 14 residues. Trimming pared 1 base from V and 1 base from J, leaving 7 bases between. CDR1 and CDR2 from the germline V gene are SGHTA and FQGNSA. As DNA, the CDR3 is TGTGCCAGCAGCTTAGTTGCCTCGAACACTGAAGCTTTCTTT. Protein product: CASSLVASNTEAFF.

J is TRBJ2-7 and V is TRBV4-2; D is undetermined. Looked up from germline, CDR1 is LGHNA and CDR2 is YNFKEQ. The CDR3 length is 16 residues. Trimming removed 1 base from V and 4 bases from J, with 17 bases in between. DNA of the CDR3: TGTGCCAGCAGCCAAGCAGAGGAGACCACCCAGTACGAGCAGTACTTC. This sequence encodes CASSQAEETTQYEQYF.

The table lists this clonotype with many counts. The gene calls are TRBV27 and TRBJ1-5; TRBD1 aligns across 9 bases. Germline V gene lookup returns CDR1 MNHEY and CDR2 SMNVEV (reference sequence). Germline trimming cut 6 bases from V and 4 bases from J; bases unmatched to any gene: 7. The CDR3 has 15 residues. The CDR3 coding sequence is TGTGCCAGCAGCTTGGGACAGGGCCCAAATCAGCCCCAGCATTTT. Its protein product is CASSLGQGPNQPQHF.

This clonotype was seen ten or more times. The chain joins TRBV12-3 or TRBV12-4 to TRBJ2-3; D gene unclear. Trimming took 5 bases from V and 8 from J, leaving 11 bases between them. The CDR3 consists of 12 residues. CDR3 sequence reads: CASSSQIGTQYF. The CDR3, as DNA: TGTGCCAGCAGTAGCCAGATAGGTACGCAGTATTTT.

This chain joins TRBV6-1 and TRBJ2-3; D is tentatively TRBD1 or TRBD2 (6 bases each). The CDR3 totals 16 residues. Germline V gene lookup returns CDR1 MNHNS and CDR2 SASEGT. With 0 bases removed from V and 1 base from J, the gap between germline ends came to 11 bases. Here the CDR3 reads CASSEARGAGTDTQYF. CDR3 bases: TGTGCCAGCAGTGAAGCAAGGGGGGCCGGCACAGATACGCAGTATTTT.

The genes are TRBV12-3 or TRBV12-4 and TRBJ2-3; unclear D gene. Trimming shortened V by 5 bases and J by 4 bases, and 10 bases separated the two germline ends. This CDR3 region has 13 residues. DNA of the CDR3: TGTGCCAGCAGTGCCATTGGGTCAGATACGCAGTATTTT. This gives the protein CASSAIGSDTQYF.

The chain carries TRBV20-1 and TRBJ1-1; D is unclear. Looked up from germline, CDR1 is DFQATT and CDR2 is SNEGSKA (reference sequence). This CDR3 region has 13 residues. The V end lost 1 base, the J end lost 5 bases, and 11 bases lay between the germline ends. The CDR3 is CSARGWLGTEAFF. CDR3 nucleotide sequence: TGCAGTGCTAGAGGTTGGTTGGGAACTGAAGCTTTCTTT.

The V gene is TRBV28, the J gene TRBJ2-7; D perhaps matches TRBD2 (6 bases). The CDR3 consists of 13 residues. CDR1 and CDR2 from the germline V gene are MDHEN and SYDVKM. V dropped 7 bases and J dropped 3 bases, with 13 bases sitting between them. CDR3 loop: CASTPGEDYEQYF. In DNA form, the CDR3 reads TGTGCCAGCACCCCCGGGGAGGACTACGAGCAGTACTTC.